The source of this T cell receptor beta chain is a study of blood T cell repertoires in COVID-19 (TCRdb year 2020). As for the study more broadly: Collaborator samples came from the United States, Italy and Spain and covered acute and convalescent phases of COVID-19. The material from the prospective study consisted of cDNA or gDNA derived from T cells, B-cell-depleted T cells, or PBMCs. Deeply sampled blood TCRbeta repertoires from subjects exposed to, actively infected with, or recovered from COVID-19 were included in the dataset. The repertoires were released in a freely available public database intended as a resource for research on the immune response to SARS-CoV-2. The samples were drawn from the first 160 participants of the ongoing ImmuneRACE study and from about 1,200 subjects provided by 6 global collaborators. Sample metadata almost always included a de-identified subject ID, COVID-19 status, age in years and sex. Where HLA class I and class II types were available, the types were taken from metadata supplied by the sample provider, not from assay-based typing. Summary of the overall study and its limitations: The amount of clinical and demographic metadata varied by source and participant and was provided uncurated.

As for this clone: Its antigen is unknown. No much larger clonotype is one base removed from it; base qualities were not supplied.

TCRbeta CDR3 regions were amplified from genomic DNA using the immunoSEQ Assay, a bias-controlled multiplex PCR. On the study's bioinformatics: Within the assay, amplification of reference gene primers was used to estimate how many nucleated cells each sample contained. To quantify the absolute abundance of each unique TCRbeta CDR3 rearrangement, sequence reads were collapsed and filtered. For each sample, productive Simpson clonality was calculated as the square root of Simpson's diversity index across productive rearrangements. What TCRdb holds here is the immuneACCESS table cut down to in-frame rearrangements. Part of the clones is not present; checked against another copy, under half of the missing clones reflect an unresolved V gene, and the others are unexplained. That table gives V, J and clone size, and the DNA gave D and trimming. The sample table contains 140,000 to 150,000 clones; only one count was recorded for 81% of them. The ten largest clones take up roughly 8.2% of the sample.

The collaborating institutions used their own protocols to collect whole blood in K2EDTA tubes. For TCRbeta analysis, collaborators shipped samples as frozen whole blood, isolated PBMCs, or DNA extracted from either of those sample types. A distance of 16 bases separates the germline ends of V and J, which lose 2 bases and 6 bases respectively. CDR1 is given as MDHEN and CDR2 as SYDVKM, both from the germline V gene. The CDR3 covers 15 residues, taking in both the cysteine and the phenylalanine. The retained sequence is limited to the CDR3, 45 bases, with the frame set at the first base. This clonotype was obtained from a human donor in a cohort sampled during active COVID-19. The source material was peripheral blood. The rearranged chain carries TRBV28 and TRBJ2-5, and perhaps TRBD2 as D gene, on 5 matching bases. The base sequence is TGTGCCAGCAGTTTAGTAGTTCTAAGGGAGCAGACCCAGTACTTC. Its amino acids are CASSLVVLREQTQYF.